Below, 15 T cell receptor beta chains from the same sample are listed, as sequenced in a study of cytomegalovirus exposure and HLA in healthy donors. Using immunoSEQ multiplex PCR, the repertoire was profiled, and TCRdb retains in-frame clones only, with some absent. The sample lists 120,000 or so clones, roughly 90% seen once, with 1.5% to 2% in the top ten. Specimen: PBMCs. The source of these receptors is a woman under 30 in good health and CMV-seronegative.

The chain recombines TRBV28 with TRBJ2-5, with TRBD2 matching 7 bases. CDR1 is MDHEN, CDR2 SYDVKM, per germline. Trimming at V came to 3 bases and at J to 5 bases, leaving 6 bases not matched to a gene. This CDR3 has 14 amino acids. Here the CDR3 reads CASSLGGVRETQYF. CDR3 nucleotide sequence: TGTGCCAGCAGTTTGGGGGGGGTCCGGGAGACCCAGTACTTC.

The genes are TRBV7-6 and TRBJ2-5; possible D gene TRBD2, 6 bases. Trimming took off 4 bases at V and 4 bases at J, with 16 bases between the two ends. This CDR3 has 15 residues. Germline V CDR1 and CDR2: SGHVS, FNYEAQ. The CDR3 DNA sequence: TGTGCCAGCAGCTCCGGGACTCTCAACTTAGAGACCCAGTACTTC. Encoded protein: CASSSGTLNLETQYF.

The chain is built from TRBV4-3 and TRBJ2-5, with D perhaps TRBD2 (5 bases). V lost 0 bases to trimming and J lost 5 bases, with 16 bases between them. Germline-derived CDR1 and CDR2 are LGHNA and YSLEER. The CDR3 runs to 16 residues. CDR3 nucleotide sequence: TGCGCCAGCAGCCAAGACAAGGGTTGGTCGGGGGAGACCCAGTACTTC. Its protein product is CASSQDKGWSGETQYF.

This clone appeared a single time. Germline and junction disagree at one end, which may indicate a read error. The V and J genes are TRBV4-3 and TRBJ1-1; 9 bases are a match to TRBD1. Per the germline V gene, CDR1 is LGHNA and CDR2 is YSLEER. The CDR3 consists of 14 residues. The CDR3 nucleotides read TGCGCCAGCAGCCAAGCTGGGACAGGGCATGAAACTTTCTTT. Translated, it gives CASSQAGTGHETFF.

This chain links TRBV4-1 with TRBJ2-3, with D uncertain. This CDR3 has 16 amino acids. The germline V and J ends were trimmed by 2 bases and 0 bases, with 12 bases remaining between them. Germline CDR1 MGHRA, CDR2 YSYEKL. CDR3 amino acids: CASSQLSATSTDTQYF. CDR3 DNA: TGCGCCAGCAGCCAATTGTCCGCAACTAGCACAGATACGCAGTATTTT.

The chain combines TRBV5-4 with TRBJ2-5; 8 bases line up with TRBD2. The CDR3 sequence is 17 residues long. Germline V gene data show CDR1 as SGHNT and CDR2 as YYREEE (reference sequence). V was clipped by 5 bases and J by 3 bases; unmatched bases: 15. CDR3 DNA sequence: TGTGCCAGCAGAGATCTAGGATTAGCGGGATATAAAGAGACCCAGTACTTC. Residues: CASRDLGLAGYKETQYF.

Here the CDR3 reads CAWSGQGPYEQYF. CDR3 DNA: TGTGCCTGGAGTGGACAGGGCCCCTACGAGCAGTACTTC. The rearrangement links TRBV30 to TRBJ2-7; 7 nucleotides match TRBD1. The V gene end was trimmed by 1 base and the J gene end by 2 bases; junction bases not matched to a gene: 2. Germline V gene sequence: CDR1 GTSNPN, CDR2 SVGIG (reference sequence). This CDR3 is 13 amino acids long.

This rearrangement joins TRBV2 to TRBJ2-5, with 11 positions matching TRBD2. This CDR3 is 17 amino acids long. The junction had 11 bases not matched to a gene; V was cut back by 7 bases and J by 1 base. Germline V CDR1 and CDR2: SNHLY, FYNNEI. The CDR3 protein is CASTRLAGIFIQETQYF. The CDR3 bases are TGTGCCAGCACTAGACTAGCGGGGATCTTTATCCAAGAGACCCAGTACTTC.

This chain uses TRBV4-2 with TRBJ2-2; tentative D call: TRBD1 (6 bases). The ends were cut back, 8 bases at V and 8 bases at J, with 12 bases in the middle. Germline CDR1 is LGHNA and CDR2 is YNFKEQ. The CDR3 contains 12 residues. CDR3 region: CASETGTGELFF. Written as DNA, the CDR3 is TGTGCCAGCGAAACCGGGACAGGGGAGCTGTTTTTT.

CDR3 bases: TGTGCCAGCAGCCACGATGCCTCAGGGCCGAACACCGGGGAGCTGTTTTTT. It is translated as CASSHDASGPNTGELFF. The rearrangement joins TRBV14 to TRBJ2-2, with TRBD1 as a possible D gene (5 bases). CDR1 and CDR2 from the germline V gene are SGHDN and FVKESK. CDR3 size: 17 residues. With 3 bases removed from V and 0 bases from J, the gap between germline ends came to 14 bases.

The chain is built from TRBV11-2 and TRBJ2-6, with a tentative D call TRBD2 (7 bases). The germline gives CDR1 SGHAT, CDR2 FQNNGV. The CDR3 length is 19 residues. Trimming stripped 5 bases from V and 0 bases from J, with 20 bases between. The CDR3 reads CASSEVGGAKSSGANVLTF. The DNA for the CDR3 is TGTGCCAGCAGCGAAGTTGGGGGGGCAAAGAGCTCTGGGGCCAACGTCCTGACTTTC.

V and J are TRBV28 and TRBJ1-2; 9 bases agree with TRBD1. V dropped 5 bases and J dropped 5; count of bases not matched to a gene: 6. The CDR3 is 14 amino acids. Germline CDR1 reads MDHEN; CDR2 reads SYDVKM. The CDR3: CASSGTGSTYGYTF. In DNA, the CDR3 is TGTGCCAGCAGTGGGACAGGGAGCACGTATGGCTACACCTTC.

This rearrangement joins TRBV6-1 to TRBJ2-3; 12 bases fit TRBD2. Per germline, CDR1 MNHNS and CDR2 SASEGT. The CDR3 contains 16 residues. V lost 3 bases to trimming and J lost 7 bases; unmatched junction nucleotides: 8. The CDR3 sequence: CASSDRTSGDRYTQYF. CDR3 bases: TGTGCCAGCAGTGATCGGACTAGCGGGGATCGATATACGCAGTATTTT.

The genes are TRBV9 and TRBJ1-5; TRBD1 is a possible D gene (6 bases). V lost 0 bases and J 7 bases, leaving 14 bases between the germline ends. The CDR3 covers 15 residues. The germline CDR1 and CDR2 sequences are SGDLS and YYNGEE. CDR3 protein: CASSVEDSLRQPQHF. The CDR3 DNA reads TGTGCCAGCAGCGTAGAGGACAGCTTGCGGCAGCCCCAGCATTTT.

The chain carries TRBV28 and TRBJ1-3, with D uncertain. Germline loops: CDR1 MDHEN, CDR2 SYDVKM. V lost 6 bases to trimming and J lost 0 bases, with 12 bases between them. This CDR3 has 15 residues. The CDR3 sequence is CASRLRESSGNTIYF. Here the CDR3 DNA reads TGTGCCAGCAGGCTTAGGGAGAGCTCTGGAAACACCATATATTTT.